A single TCR beta chain is shown here with its context. Its antigen is as yet unknown. The record originates from a study of shared clonotypes between healthy human individuals. Trimming removed 0 bases at V and 4 bases at J, with 6 bases between. The CDR3 sequence is 13 residues long. Germline loops: CDR1 SGHTA, CDR2 FQGNSA. This table comes from immunoSEQ multiplex PCR, and its TCRdb copy is limited to in-frame clones, with some not included. The data contain 1.6 million or so clones, approximately 98.5% of them seen just once; the ten biggest clones take up approximately 0.4%. Study-wide results and caveats: Sampling involved blood alone; tissue repertoires likely differ.

Sequencing was done on a sample of naive CD4+ T cells sorted from blood. Subset described: CD45RA+ positively selected. V and J are TRBV7-2 and TRBJ1-1; D gene unclear. The source of this sequence is a man aged 30 to 39 in good health. CDR3 residues: CASSLASFTEAFF. CDR3 DNA sequence: TGTGCCAGCAGCTTAGCTTCATTCACTGAAGCTTTCTTT.